Listed below are T cell receptor beta chains from one sample, sequenced in a study of shared clonotypes between healthy human individuals. The assay was immunoSEQ multiplex PCR, and TCRdb's table has in-frame clones only and misses some. The table records about 2.3 million clones, 80% to 95% of them present only once. Sequencing was done on a sample of naive CD4+ T cells from PBMCs. The receptors here all came from a man aged 18 to 35 in good health. Some clones in this sample may be carry-over from other donors' samples. Both conserved end residues are part of each CDR3. A D gene is named only where the DNA matches it firmly. Size is omitted from some rows. Given values are once, few, many or a class for expanded clones.

.	TRBV29-1	.	TRBJ2-5	TGCAGCGTGAGGCAGTCTAGGCAGTACTTC	CSVRQSRQYF
.	TRBV28	TRBD2	TRBJ2-2	TGTGCCAGCAGTTACCAAGCCCCGGGACTAACGAACACCGGGGAGCTGTTTTTT	CASSYQAPGLTNTGELFF
.	TRBV6-1	.	TRBJ2-2	TGTGCCAGCAGTGAGGAGGTGTGGGGGGGGGAGCTGTTTTTT	CASSEEVWGGELFF
.	TRBV6-4	TRBD2	TRBJ2-7	TGTGCCAGCAGTGCCGGGACTAGCGGCTACGAGCAGTACTTC	CASSAGTSGYEQYF
.	TRBV18	TRBD2	TRBJ2-3	TGTGCCAGCTCCAAAGCGGGAGGCGATACGCAGTATTTT	CASSKAGGDTQYF
.	TRBV18	TRBD2	TRBJ2-1	TGTGCCAGCTCACCCGGGACTAGCGGATCCTACAATGAGCAGTTCTTC	CASSPGTSGSYNEQFF
.	TRBV28	.	TRBJ2-7	TGTGCCAGCAGCACAAGGGCTAAAGGGGTTCTCGAGCAGTACTTC	CASSTRAKGVLEQYF
once	TRBV5-1	TRBD2	TRBJ2-1	TGCGCCAGCAGCACACTCCTAGCGGGGTTCAACTACAATGAGCAGTTCTTC	CASSTLLAGFNYNEQFF
once	TRBV28	.	TRBJ1-2	TGTGCCAGCAGTGCACCAAGGACAGCCAACTATGGCTACACCTTC	CASSAPRTANYGYTF
.	TRBV2	TRBD1	TRBJ1-4	TGTGCCAGCAGTACCGGGACAGGGGAGGTTAAACTGTTTTTT	CASSTGTGEVKLFF
.	TRBV5-1	.	TRBJ2-5	TGCGCCAGCAGCTTGGATCCGCGAGGACAAGAGACCCAGTACTTC	CASSLDPRGQETQYF
.	TRBV9	TRBD1	TRBJ1-4	TGTGCCAGCTCCTACAGACAGGGTACTAATGAAAAACTGTTTTTT	CASSYRQGTNEKLFF
.	TRBV7-9	.	TRBJ2-1	TGTGCCAGCAGCTTAGGCTCGGCGAGCTACAATGAGCAGTTCTTC	CASSLGSASYNEQFF
.	TRBV6-6	TRBD1	TRBJ2-5	TGTGCCAGCAGCACCAGGGGGAATGCGGAGACCCAGTACTTC	CASSTRGNAETQYF
.	TRBV6-1	TRBD2	TRBJ2-1	TGTGCCAGCAGTGTTAGGGGACTAGCGGGAGTGTTAGATGAGCAGTTCTTC	CASSVRGLAGVLDEQFF
.	TRBV6-1	.	TRBJ2-3	TGTGCCAGTCTGGCGGGCAGCACAGATACGCAGTATTTT	CASLAGSTDTQYF
few	TRBV28	.	TRBJ1-2	TGTGCCAGCAGTTTCCTTCGTAGGACGGACTATGGCTACACCTTC	CASSFLRRTDYGYTF
.	TRBV5-5	.	TRBJ2-7	TGTGCCAGCAGCTTGGCGGCCAGGTCCTACGAGCAGTACTTC	CASSLAARSYEQYF
.	TRBV5-1	.	TRBJ2-2	TGCGCCAGCAGCTGGCAGAACTGGAACACCGGGGAGCTGTTTTTT	CASSWQNWNTGELFF
.	TRBV14	TRBD1	TRBJ1-1	TGTGCCAGCAGCCACCTCTTGGGACAGGGGGCCAAGGCTGAAGCTTTCTTT	CASSHLLGQGAKAEAFF
.	TRBV7-8	TRBD2	TRBJ2-2	TGTGCCAGCAGCTCGCCGGGACTAGCGGGAGTTCGCACCGGGGAGCTGTTTTTT	CASSSPGLAGVRTGELFF
.	TRBV7-6	.	TRBJ1-3	TGTGCCAGCAGCTTAGCGCCCAGGGGTCCACTAGCAATATATTTT	CASSLAPRGPLAIYF
.	TRBV5-6	TRBD1	TRBJ1-2	TGTGCCAGCAGCTCTCTCCGACAGGGTAACTATGGCTACACCTTC	CASSSLRQGNYGYTF
.	TRBV5-1	TRBD2	TRBJ2-5	TGCGCCAGCAGCTTGGGCTCTAGCGGGGGCCAAGAGACCCAGTACTTC	CASSLGSSGGQETQYF
.	TRBV29-1	TRBD2	TRBJ2-2	TGCAGCGTTGTTGCGGGAGGTGGCACCGGGGAGCTGTTTTTT	CSVVAGGGTGELFF
.	TRBV18	TRBD1	TRBJ2-5	TGTGCCAGCTCTTCTGGACAGGGAACACTCGGGGCGGAGACCCAGTACTTC	CASSSGQGTLGAETQYF
.	TRBV12-5	TRBD2	TRBJ2-1	TGTGCTAGTGGAAGAAGCGGGAGAGGGATCAATGAGCAGTTCTTC	CASGRSGRGINEQFF
.	TRBV4-1	.	TRBJ2-7	TGCGCCAGCAGCCAAGAAAGGGGTTACGAGCAGTACTTC	CASSQERGYEQYF
.	TRBV5-8	TRBD2	TRBJ2-4	TGTGCCAGCAGCCGGGGGGTCAAAAACATTCAGTACTTC	CASSRGVKNIQYF
.	TRBV7-2	TRBD1	TRBJ1-5	TGTGCCAGCAGCTTAGTAGGGACAGGGACTTATCAGCCCCAGCATTTT	CASSLVGTGTYQPQHF
.	TRBV19	.	TRBJ1-5	TGTGCCAGTACCGATGGCTGGGGCTTCAATCAGCCCCAGCATTTT	CASTDGWGFNQPQHF
.	TRBV5-1	.	TRBJ2-7	TGCGCCAGCAATCGGGACGGCTCCTACGAGCAGTACTTC	CASNRDGSYEQYF
.	TRBV6-6	.	TRBJ1-2	TGTGCCAGCAGGGACAACCCTAACTATGGCTACACCTTC	CASRDNPNYGYTF
once	TRBV9	TRBD1	TRBJ2-3	TGTGCCAGCAGCGTGAGGAGGGACAGGGTACCAGATACGCAGTATTTT	CASSVRRDRVPDTQYF
.	TRBV6-5	TRBD1	TRBJ1-2	TGTGCCAGCAGTTACGGAGGACAGGACTATGGCTACACCTTC	CASSYGGQDYGYTF
.	TRBV5-1	TRBD2	TRBJ2-5	TGCGCCAGCAGCCTGCCCTGGGCCGGGGGGTCAGAGACCCAGTACTTC	CASSLPWAGGSETQYF
.	TRBV6-1	.	TRBJ2-7	TGTGCCAGCAGCCCCCCGGCGCACGAGCAGTACTTC	CASSPPAHEQYF
few	TRBV18	TRBD1	TRBJ1-4	TGTGCCAGCTCACCAGGGACAGGGGAAAAACTGTTTTTT	CASSPGTGEKLFF
once	TRBV19	TRBD2	TRBJ2-7	TGTGCCAGTAGCATCGCGGGAGGGCCCCACGAGCAGTACTTC	CASSIAGGPHEQYF
.	TRBV15	.	TRBJ1-2	TGTGCCACCAGCAGAGATGGAGGGCGGGGATGGAACTATGGCTACACCTTC	CATSRDGGRGWNYGYTF
.	TRBV11-3	.	TRBJ1-2	TGTGCCAGCAGGTCGCGGATTACTAACTATGGCTACACCTTC	CASRSRITNYGYTF
.	TRBV5-6	TRBD2	TRBJ2-2	TGTGCCAGCAGCTGGACTAGCGGGGGTTACACCGGGGAGCTGTTTTTT	CASSWTSGGYTGELFF
.	TRBV12-5	.	TRBJ1-4	TGTGCTAGTGGAAACCCCAGGCTGAGTTTAGGAGAAAAACTGTTTTTT	CASGNPRLSLGEKLFF
.	TRBV28	TRBD1	TRBJ1-5	TGTGCCAGCAGGGGACAGGAGGTTCAGCCCCAGCATTTT	CASRGQEVQPQHF
.	TRBV15	TRBD2	TRBJ2-3	TGTGCCACCAGCAGAGGACTAGCGGCAACCACAGATACGCAGTATTTT	CATSRGLAATTDTQYF
.	TRBV5-1	TRBD1	TRBJ1-2	TGCGCCAGCAGCGGAACAGGGGTCCCGGGAATGGACTACACCTTC	CASSGTGVPGMDYTF
.	TRBV30	.	TRBJ2-5	TGTGCCTGGAGGTTCTCAGGGGGGGGTACCCTGGAGACCCAGTACTTC	CAWRFSGGGTLETQYF
.	TRBV7-2	.	TRBJ2-1	TGTGCCAGCAGTCTATCCTATGCGAGCTCCTACAATGAGCAGTTCTTC	CASSLSYASSYNEQFF
.	TRBV6-6	.	TRBJ2-7	TGTGCCAGCAGCCAAGACGGGGGTCTCGAGCAGTACTTC	CASSQDGGLEQYF
.	TRBV7-2	.	TRBJ1-4	TGTGCCAGCAGCTTGGTCAGTGCAACTAATGAAAAACTGTTTTTT	CASSLVSATNEKLFF
.	TRBV7-2	.	TRBJ2-7	TGTGCCAGCAGCTTCAGACCTTCCTACGAGCAGTACTTC	CASSFRPSYEQYF
.	TRBV6-6	.	TRBJ2-1	TGTGCCAGCAGACAGCACCCAGGGAATGAGCAGTTCTTC	CASRQHPGNEQFF
.	TRBV5-1	.	TRBJ2-1	TGCGCCAGCACGTGGGCCCCCAATACTGAGCAGTTCTTC	CASTWAPNTEQFF
few	TRBV30	.	TRBJ1-1	TGTGCCTGGAAAGTCCCGGGACGGAGACATGGGGGAGCTTTCTTT	CAWKVPGRRHGGAFF
.	TRBV4-2	TRBD1	TRBJ2-2	TGTGCCAGCAGCACCCCAGTACGGGACAGGGGGCCGACGACCGGGGAGCTGTTTTTT	CASSTPVRDRGPTTGELFF
.	TRBV2	TRBD2	TRBJ2-1	TGTGCCAGCAGTGGGACTAGCGGAGACTCCTACAATGAGCAGTTCTTC	CASSGTSGDSYNEQFF
.	TRBV2	.	TRBJ1-1	TGTGCCACTCGGGGGTATCCTGACACTGAAGCTTTCTTT	CATRGYPDTEAFF
.	TRBV9	.	TRBJ2-3	TGTGCCAGCAGCGTATCGGGAGTTGGGTCAGATACGCAGTATTTT	CASSVSGVGSDTQYF
.	TRBV7-9	TRBD2	TRBJ2-1	TGTGCCAGCAGCTTAGCGCTAGCGGGAGCCTACAATGAGCAGTTCTTC	CASSLALAGAYNEQFF